This T cell receptor (beta chain) stems from a study of tumor-infiltrating lymphocytes in primary liver carcinoma. As for the study in general: Productive TCRbeta read counts per sample ran from roughly 3.5 to 7 million and were similar across tissue types.

Study findings and constraints: Compared with blood, tumor repertoires held significantly more in their top 250 clones.

Unsorted whole blood supplied the RNA, and germline DNA was extracted too. Patients had chronic HBV infection and were treatment-naive. The CDR3 spans 14 residues. Germline V CDR1 and CDR2: SQVTM, ANQGSEA. V was shortened by 4 bases and J by 5 bases, with 16 bases between the two germline ends. TCR beta cDNA was prepared out of around 460 ng total RNA by means of a constant-region primer. Modified slightly, ARM-PCR produced TCR beta libraries over three nested multiplex PCR rounds. TRBV1-TRBV30 forward primers paired with a C-beta reverse primer drove the first two PCR rounds, roughly 9 cycles each. MiXCR, run by TCRdb on the multiplex PCR reads, gives a single entry per CDR3 protein. The sample records 310,000 or so distinct CDR3 sequences, around three fifths being singletons. Comments on this clonotype: Its antigen is not known.

Sequences were obtained from peripheral blood. The chain joins TRBV29-1 to TRBJ2-3, with D possibly being TRBD2 (6 bases). The sequence came from a woman aged 25 to 39 with primary liver carcinoma and hepatitis B virus infection. The CDR3 nucleotides read TGCAGCGTTGGAGCGGTGGGAGCGGGAGATACGCAGTATTTT. Protein: CSVGAVGAGDTQYF.